This TCR beta chain was found in a study of cytomegalovirus exposure and HLA in healthy donors. Study-level points and caveats: Most likely, a cluster of highly shared sequence variants arose as a sequencing artifact. Upon later analysis, HLA-associated TCR beta chains proved more clonally expanded than other, equally common chains. Accounts indicate the classifier identified cytomegalovirus status with strong specificity and sensitivity. 87-base-pair reads could not separate some V segments, including TRBV6-2 and TRBV6-3.

Worth noting for this clone: The antigen is not known. The junction differs from germline at one of its ends, possibly a read error.

The PCR used 60 Vbeta and 13 Jbeta primers. Profiling relied on immunoSEQ multiplex PCR, and the TCRdb table lists in-frame clones only, not all of them. The top ten clones hold 1.7% of a sample with under 300,000 clones, 85% to 95% of them seen once. CDR3 length equals 16 residues. Germline V gene data show CDR1 as SEHNR and CDR2 as FQNEAQ (reference sequence). This TCR came from a girl aged 2 to 9 in good health and CMV-seronegative. What was sequenced was PBMCs. The chain uses TRBV7-9 and TRBJ1-6; D might be TRBD1 (5 bases). The CDR3 coding sequence is TGTTCCAGCAGCTTAGGCGGGGGAAGGCTAAATTCACCCCTCCACTTT. The encoded protein is CSSSLGGGRLNSPLHF.